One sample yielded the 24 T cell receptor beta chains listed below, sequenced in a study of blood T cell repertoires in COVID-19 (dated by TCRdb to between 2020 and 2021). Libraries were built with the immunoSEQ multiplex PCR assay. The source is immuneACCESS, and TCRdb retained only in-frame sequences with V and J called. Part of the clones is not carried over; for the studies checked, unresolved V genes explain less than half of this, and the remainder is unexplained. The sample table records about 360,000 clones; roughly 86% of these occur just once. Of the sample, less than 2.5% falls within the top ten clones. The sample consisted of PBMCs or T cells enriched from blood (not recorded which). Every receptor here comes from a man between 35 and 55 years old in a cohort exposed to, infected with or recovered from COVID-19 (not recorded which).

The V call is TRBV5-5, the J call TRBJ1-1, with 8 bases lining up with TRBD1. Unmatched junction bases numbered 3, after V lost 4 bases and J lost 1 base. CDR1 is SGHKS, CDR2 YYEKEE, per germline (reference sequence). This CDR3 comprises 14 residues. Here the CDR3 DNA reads TGTGCCAGCAGCGTGGACAGGGCGAACACTGAAGCTTTCTTT. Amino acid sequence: CASSVDRANTEAFF.

The CDR3 region is CSVELLLALQLGQETQYF. The CDR3 DNA sequence: TGCAGCGTTGAACTCCTACTAGCTTTACAGCTGGGCCAAGAGACCCAGTACTTC. This chain connects TRBV29-1 to TRBJ2-5; TRBD2 might be the D (6 bases). This CDR3 region has 18 residues. The V gene's germline CDR1 is SQVTM and CDR2 ANQGSEA. V was clipped by 2 bases and J by 1 base, with 23 bases between them.

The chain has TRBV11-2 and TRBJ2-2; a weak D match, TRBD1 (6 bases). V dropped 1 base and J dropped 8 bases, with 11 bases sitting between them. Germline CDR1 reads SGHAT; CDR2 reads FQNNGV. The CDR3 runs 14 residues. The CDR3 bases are TGTGCCAGCAGCTTAGTTTTACAGGGTGGGGAGCTGTTTTTT. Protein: CASSLVLQGGELFF.

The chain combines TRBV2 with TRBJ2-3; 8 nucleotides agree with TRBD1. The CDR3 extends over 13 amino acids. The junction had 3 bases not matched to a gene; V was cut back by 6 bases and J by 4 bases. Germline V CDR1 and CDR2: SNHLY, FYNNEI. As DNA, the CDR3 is TGTGCCAGCAGGCCACAGGGGGCAGATACGCAGTATTTT. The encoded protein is CASRPQGADTQYF.

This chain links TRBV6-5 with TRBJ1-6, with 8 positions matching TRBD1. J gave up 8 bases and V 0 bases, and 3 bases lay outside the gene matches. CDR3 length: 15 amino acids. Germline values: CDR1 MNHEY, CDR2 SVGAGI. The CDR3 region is CASSYSQGADSPLHF. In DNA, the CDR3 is TGTGCCAGCAGTTACTCGCAGGGGGCAGATTCACCCCTCCACTTT.

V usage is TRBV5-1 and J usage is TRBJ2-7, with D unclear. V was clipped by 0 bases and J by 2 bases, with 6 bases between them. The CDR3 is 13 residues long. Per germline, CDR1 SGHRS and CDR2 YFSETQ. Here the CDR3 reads CASSLDAAYEQYF. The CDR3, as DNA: TGCGCCAGCAGCTTGGACGCGGCCTACGAGCAGTACTTC. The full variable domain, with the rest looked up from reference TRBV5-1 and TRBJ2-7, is KAGVTQTPRYLIKTRGQQVTLSCSPISGHRSVSWYQQTPGQGLQFLFEYFSETQRNKGNFPGRFSGRQFSNSRSEMNVSTLELGDSALYLCASSLDAAYEQYFGPGTRLTVT.

CDR3 nucleotides: TGTGCCAGTAGCGCCAGAGGGAGGGGAGTCTCGAACACTGAAGCTTTCTTT. Translated: CASSARGRGVSNTEAFF. This sequence joins TRBV19 and TRBJ1-1, with D possibly TRBD1 on 5 matching bases. V lost 6 bases and J lost 1, with 21 bases in between. Germline assignment: CDR1 LNHDA and CDR2 SQIVND (reference sequence). This CDR3 is 17 amino acids long.

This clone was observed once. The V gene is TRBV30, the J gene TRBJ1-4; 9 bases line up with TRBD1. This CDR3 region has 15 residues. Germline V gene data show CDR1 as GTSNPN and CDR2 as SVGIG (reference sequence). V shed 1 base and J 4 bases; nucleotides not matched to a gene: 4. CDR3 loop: CAWSDPGQGNEKLFF. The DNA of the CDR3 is TGTGCCTGGAGTGATCCGGGACAGGGTAATGAAAAACTGTTTTTT.

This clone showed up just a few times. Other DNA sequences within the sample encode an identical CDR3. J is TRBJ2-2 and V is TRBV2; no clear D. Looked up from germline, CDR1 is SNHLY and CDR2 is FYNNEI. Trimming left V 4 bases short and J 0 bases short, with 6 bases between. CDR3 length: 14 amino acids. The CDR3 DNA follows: TGTGCCAGCAGTGCGCTAGCGAACACCGGGGAGCTGTTTTTT. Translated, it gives CASSALANTGELFF. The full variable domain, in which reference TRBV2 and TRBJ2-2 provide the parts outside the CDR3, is EPEVTQTPSHQVTQMGQEVILRCVPISNHLYFYWYRQILGQKVEFLVSFYNNEISEKSEIFDDQFSVERPDGSNFTLKIRSTKLEDSAMYFCASSALANTGELFFGEGSRLTVL.

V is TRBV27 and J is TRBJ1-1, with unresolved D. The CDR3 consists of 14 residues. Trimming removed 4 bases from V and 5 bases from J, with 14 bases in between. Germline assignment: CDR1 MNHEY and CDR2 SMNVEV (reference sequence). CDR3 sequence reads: CASSWANTRTEAFF. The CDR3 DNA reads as TGTGCCAGCAGTTGGGCGAACACAAGGACTGAAGCTTTCTTT.

The CDR3, as DNA: TGCGCCAGCAGCGACAGGCGGCGGGTAACTTACAATGAGCAGTTCTTC. It encodes CASSDRRRVTYNEQFF. The rearrangement links TRBV10-2 to TRBJ2-1; D perhaps matches TRBD1 (6 bases). Germline V CDR1 and CDR2: WSHSY, SAAADI. This CDR3 has 16 amino acids. V lost 6 bases to trimming and J lost 4 bases, with 19 bases between them.

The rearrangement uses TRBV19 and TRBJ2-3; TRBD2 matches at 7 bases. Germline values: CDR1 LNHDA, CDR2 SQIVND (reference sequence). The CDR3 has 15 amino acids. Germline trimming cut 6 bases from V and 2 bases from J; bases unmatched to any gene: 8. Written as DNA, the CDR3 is TGTGCCAGTAGGCCCGCGGGAGAGAACACAGATACGCAGTATTTT. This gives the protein CASRPAGENTDTQYF.

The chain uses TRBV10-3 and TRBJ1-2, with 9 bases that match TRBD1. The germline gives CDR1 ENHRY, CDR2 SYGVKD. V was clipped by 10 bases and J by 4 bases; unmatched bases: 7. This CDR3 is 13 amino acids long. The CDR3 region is CATRQGESYGYTF. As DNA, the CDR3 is TGTGCCACCCGACAGGGGGAGAGCTATGGCTACACCTTC.

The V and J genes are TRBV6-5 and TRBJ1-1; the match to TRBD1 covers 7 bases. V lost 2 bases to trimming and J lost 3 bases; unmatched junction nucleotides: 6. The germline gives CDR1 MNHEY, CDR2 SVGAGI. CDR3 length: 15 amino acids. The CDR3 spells CASSYGAGGHTEAFF. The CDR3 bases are TGTGCCAGCAGTTACGGGGCAGGGGGTCACACTGAAGCTTTCTTT.

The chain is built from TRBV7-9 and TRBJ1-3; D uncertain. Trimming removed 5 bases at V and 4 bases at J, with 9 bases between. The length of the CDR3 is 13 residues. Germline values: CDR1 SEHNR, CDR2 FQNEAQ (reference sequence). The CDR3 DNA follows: TGTGCCAGCAGCCTACTGTTAGGAAACACCATATATTTT. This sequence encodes CASSLLLGNTIYF. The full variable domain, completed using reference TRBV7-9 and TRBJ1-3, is DTGVSQNPRHKITKRGQNVTFRCDPISEHNRLYWYRQTLGQGPEFLTYFQNEAQLEKSRLLSDRFSAERPKGSFSTLEIQRTEQGDSAMYLCASSLLLGNTIYFGEGSWLTVV.

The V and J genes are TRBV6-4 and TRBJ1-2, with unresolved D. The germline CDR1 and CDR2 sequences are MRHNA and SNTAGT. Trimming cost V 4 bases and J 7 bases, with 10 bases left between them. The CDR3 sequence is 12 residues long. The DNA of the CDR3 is TGTGCCAGCAGTGGATCTGGCGGTGGCTACACCTTC. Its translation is CASSGSGGGYTF.

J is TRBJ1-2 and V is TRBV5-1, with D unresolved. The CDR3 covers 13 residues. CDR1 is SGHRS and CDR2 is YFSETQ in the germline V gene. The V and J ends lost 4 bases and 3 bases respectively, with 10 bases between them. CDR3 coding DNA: TGCGCCAGCAGCGTCACAAACGACTATGGCTACACCTTC. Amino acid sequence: CASSVTNDYGYTF.

This CDR3 is CASSRGRADSSYEQYF. The CDR3 nucleotides are TGTGCCAGCAGCCGAGGTCGAGCGGATAGCTCCTACGAGCAGTACTTC. The chain combines TRBV5-5 with TRBJ2-7; the D gene is possibly TRBD2 (5 bases). CDR1 SGHKS and CDR2 YYEKEE come from the germline V gene (reference sequence). The CDR3 runs 16 residues. Trimming removed 4 bases at V and 0 bases at J, with 17 bases between.

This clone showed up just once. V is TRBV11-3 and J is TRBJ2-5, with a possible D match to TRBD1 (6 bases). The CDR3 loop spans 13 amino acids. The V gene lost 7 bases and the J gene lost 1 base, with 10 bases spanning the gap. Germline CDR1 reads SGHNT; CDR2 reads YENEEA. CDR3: CASTSDSQETQYF. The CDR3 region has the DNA TGTGCCAGCACCTCGGACAGCCAAGAGACCCAGTACTTC. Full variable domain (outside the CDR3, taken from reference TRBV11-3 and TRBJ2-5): EAGVVQSPRYKIIEKKQPVAFWCNPISGHNTLYWYLQNLGQGPELLIRYENEEAVDDSQLPKDRFSAERLKGVDSTLKIQPAELGDSAVYLCASTSDSQETQYFGPGTRLLVL.

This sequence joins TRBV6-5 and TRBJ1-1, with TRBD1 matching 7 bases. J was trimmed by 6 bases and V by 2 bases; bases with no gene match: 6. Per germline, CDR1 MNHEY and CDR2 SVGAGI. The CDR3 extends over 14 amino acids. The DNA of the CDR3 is TGTGCCAGCAGTTACCGACAGGGTAGGGCTGAAGCTTTCTTT. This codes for CASSYRQGRAEAFF.

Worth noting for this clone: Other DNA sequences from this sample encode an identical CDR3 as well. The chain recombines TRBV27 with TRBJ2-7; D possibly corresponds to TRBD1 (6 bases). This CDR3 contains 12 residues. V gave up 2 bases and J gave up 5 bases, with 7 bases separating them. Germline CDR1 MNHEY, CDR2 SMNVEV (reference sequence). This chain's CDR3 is CASSLTGNEQYF. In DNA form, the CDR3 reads TGTGCCAGCAGTTTAACAGGGAACGAGCAGTACTTC.

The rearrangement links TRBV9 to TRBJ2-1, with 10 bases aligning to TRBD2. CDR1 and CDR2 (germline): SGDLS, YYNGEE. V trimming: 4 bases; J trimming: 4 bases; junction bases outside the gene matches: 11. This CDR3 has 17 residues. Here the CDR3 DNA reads TGTGCCAGCAGCACGGCAACCGGGACTAGCGTTTACAATGAGCAGTTCTTC. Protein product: CASSTATGTSVYNEQFF.

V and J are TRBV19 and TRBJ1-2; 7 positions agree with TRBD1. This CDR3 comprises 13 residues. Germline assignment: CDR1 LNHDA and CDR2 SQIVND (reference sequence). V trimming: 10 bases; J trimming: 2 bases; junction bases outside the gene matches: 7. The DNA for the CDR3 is TGTGCCACCGGCCTGACAGGGAACTATGGCTACACCTTC. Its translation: CATGLTGNYGYTF.

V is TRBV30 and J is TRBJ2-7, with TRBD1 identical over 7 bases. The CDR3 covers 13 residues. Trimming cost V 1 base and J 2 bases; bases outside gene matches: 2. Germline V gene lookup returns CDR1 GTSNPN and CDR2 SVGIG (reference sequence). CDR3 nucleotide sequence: TGTGCCTGGAGTGGGGGACAGACCTACGAGCAGTACTTC. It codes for CAWSGGQTYEQYF.